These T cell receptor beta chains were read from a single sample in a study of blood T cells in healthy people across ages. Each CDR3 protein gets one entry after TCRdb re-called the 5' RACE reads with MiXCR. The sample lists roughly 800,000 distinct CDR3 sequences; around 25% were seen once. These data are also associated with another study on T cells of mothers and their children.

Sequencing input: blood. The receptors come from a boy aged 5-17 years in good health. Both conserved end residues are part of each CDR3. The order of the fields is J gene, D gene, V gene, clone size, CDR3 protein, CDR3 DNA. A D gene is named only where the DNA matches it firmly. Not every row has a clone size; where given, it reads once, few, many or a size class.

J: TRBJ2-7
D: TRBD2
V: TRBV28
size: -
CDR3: CASSLPQRGVYEQYF
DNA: TGTGCCAGCAGTTTACCTCAGCGGGGAGTCTACGAGCAGTACTTC

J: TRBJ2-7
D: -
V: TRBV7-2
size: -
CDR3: CASSSQGGFQRYEQYF
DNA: TGTGCCAGCAGCTCCCAGGGGGGGTTCCAGCGGTACGAGCAGTACTTC

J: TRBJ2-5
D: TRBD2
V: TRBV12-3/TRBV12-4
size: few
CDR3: CASSFSGGARETQYF
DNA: TGTGCCAGCAGTTTCTCCGGGGGGGCGAGGGAGACCCAGTACTTC

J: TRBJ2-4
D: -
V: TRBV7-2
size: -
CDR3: CASSLGPENIQYF
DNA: TGTGCCAGCAGCCTCGGGCCCGAGAACATTCAGTACTTC

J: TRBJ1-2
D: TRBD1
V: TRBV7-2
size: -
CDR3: CAGSSRDRGLNYGYTF
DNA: TGTGCCGGCAGCTCCCGGGACAGGGGGCTTAACTATGGCTACACCTTC

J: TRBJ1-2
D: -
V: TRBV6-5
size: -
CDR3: CASRDNYVYGYTF
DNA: TGTGCCAGCAGAGATAACTATGTCTATGGCTACACCTTC

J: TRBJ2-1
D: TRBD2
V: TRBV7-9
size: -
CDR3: CASSFSLGLADNEQFF
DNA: TGTGCCAGCAGCTTTAGCCTGGGACTAGCGGACAATGAGCAGTTCTTC

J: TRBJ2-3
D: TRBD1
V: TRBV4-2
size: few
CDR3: CASSQVDRVADTQYF
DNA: TGTGCCAGCAGCCAAGTCGACAGGGTGGCAGATACGCAGTATTTT

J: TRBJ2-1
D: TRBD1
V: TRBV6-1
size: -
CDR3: CASSENPGQGWDEQFF
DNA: TGTGCCAGCAGTGAAAACCCGGGACAGGGGTGGGATGAGCAGTTCTTC

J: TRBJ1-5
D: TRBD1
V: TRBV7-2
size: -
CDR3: CASSLEEGPGQGFYQPQHF
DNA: TGTGCCAGCAGCTTAGAAGAAGGACCGGGACAGGGTTTTTATCAGCCCCAGCATTTT

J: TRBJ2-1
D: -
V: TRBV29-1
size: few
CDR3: CSGTNNEQFF
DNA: TGCAGCGGAACGAACAATGAGCAGTTCTTC

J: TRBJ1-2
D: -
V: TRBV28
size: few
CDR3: CASSVGQRGYTF
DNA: TGTGCCAGCAGTGTGGGACAACGGGGCTACACCTTC

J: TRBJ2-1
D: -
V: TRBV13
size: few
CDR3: CASSLSLVSVPNNEQFF
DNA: TGTGCCAGCAGCTTATCCCTAGTCTCCGTACCGAACAATGAGCAGTTCTTC

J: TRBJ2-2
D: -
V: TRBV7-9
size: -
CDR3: CASLRTGELFF
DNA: TGTGCCAGTTTACGTACCGGGGAGCTGTTTTTT

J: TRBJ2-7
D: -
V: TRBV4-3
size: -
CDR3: CASSQVRGTYEQYF
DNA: TGCGCCAGCAGCCAAGTGCGTGGAACCTACGAGCAGTACTTC

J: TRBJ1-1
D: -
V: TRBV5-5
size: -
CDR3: CASSLEYRGTETFF
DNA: TGTGCCAGCAGCTTGGAGTACCGGGGCACTGAAACTTTCTTT

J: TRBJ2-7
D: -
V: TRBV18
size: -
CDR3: CASSSEDWSLDEQYF
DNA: TGTGCCAGCTCATCCGAAGACTGGAGCCTAGACGAGCAGTACTTC

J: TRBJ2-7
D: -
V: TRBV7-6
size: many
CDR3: CASSLVIGAYEQYF
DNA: TGTGCCAGCAGCTTAGTTATAGGAGCCTACGAGCAGTACTTC

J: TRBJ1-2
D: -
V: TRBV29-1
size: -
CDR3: CSVAQGAGYTF
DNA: TGCAGCGTGGCCCAAGGAGCGGGCTACACCTTC

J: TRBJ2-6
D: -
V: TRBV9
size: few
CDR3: CASSPITGGANVLTF
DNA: TGTGCCAGCAGCCCGATTACGGGGGGGGCCAACGTCCTGACTTTC

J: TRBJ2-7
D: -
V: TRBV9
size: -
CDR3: CASSVGRANYEQYF
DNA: TGTGCCAGCAGCGTAGGACGGGCAAACTACGAGCAGTACTTC

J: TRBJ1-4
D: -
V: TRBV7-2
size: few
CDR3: CASSVTGYEKLFF
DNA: TGTGCCAGCAGCGTTACCGGGTATGAAAAACTGTTTTTT

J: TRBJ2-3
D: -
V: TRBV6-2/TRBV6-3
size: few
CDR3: CASSWRTDTQYF
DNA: TGTGCCAGCAGTTGGAGGACAGATACGCAGTATTTT

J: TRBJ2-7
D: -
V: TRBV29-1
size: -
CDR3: CSVGLGSYEQYF
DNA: TGCAGCGTTGGACTAGGCTCCTACGAGCAGTACTTC

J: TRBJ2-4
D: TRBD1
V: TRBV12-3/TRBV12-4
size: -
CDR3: CASTTTGKENIQYF
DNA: TGTGCCAGCACCACGACAGGGAAAGAAAACATTCAGTACTTC

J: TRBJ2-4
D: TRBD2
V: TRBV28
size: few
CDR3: CASSLAGEGAKNIQYF
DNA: TGTGCCAGCAGTTTGGCGGGAGAAGGGGCCAAAAACATTCAGTACTTC

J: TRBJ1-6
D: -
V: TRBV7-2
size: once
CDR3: CASSWRTPEGGYNSPLHF
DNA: TGTGCCAGCAGCTGGCGGACGCCGGAGGGCGGATATAATTCACCCCTCCACTTT

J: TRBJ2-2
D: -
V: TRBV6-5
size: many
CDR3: CAPSPGGTGELFF
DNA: TGTGCCCCTTCACCCGGGGGCACCGGGGAGCTGTTTTTT

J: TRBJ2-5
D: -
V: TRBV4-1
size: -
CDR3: CASSQGGQIQETQYF
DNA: TGCGCCAGCAGCCAAGGTGGACAGATACAAGAGACCCAGTACTTC

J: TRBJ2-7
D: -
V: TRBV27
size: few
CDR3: CASSITGLRDEQYF
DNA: TGTGCCAGCAGTATAACAGGGCTTCGGGACGAGCAGTACTTC

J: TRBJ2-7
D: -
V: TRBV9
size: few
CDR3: CASSVGGSGYEQYF
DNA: TGTGCCAGCAGCGTAGGAGGGTCAGGCTACGAGCAGTACTTC

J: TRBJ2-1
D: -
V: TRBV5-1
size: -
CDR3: CASSSRTLVTDDEQFF
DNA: TGCGCCAGCAGCTCCCGGACGTTGGTGACGGACGATGAGCAGTTCTTC

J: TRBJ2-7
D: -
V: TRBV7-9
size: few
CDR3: CASSSSPSQVGNEQYF
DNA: TGTGCCAGCAGCTCATCCCCTTCCCAGGTCGGTAACGAGCAGTACTTC

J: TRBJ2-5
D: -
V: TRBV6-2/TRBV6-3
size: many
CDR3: CASSWKETQYF
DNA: TGTGCCAGCAGTTGGAAAGAGACCCAGTACTTC

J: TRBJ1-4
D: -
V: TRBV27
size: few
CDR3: CASSPMTVGEKLFF
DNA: TGTGCCAGCAGTCCAATGACAGTCGGAGAAAAACTGTTTTTT

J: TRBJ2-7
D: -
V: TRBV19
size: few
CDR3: CASSLKDEAYEQYF
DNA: TGTGCCAGTAGTTTGAAGGACGAAGCCTACGAGCAGTACTTC

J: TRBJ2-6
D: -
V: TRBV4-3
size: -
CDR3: CASSQAVGTGANVLTF
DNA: TGCGCCAGCAGCCAAGCTGTTGGGACTGGGGCCAACGTCCTGACTTTC

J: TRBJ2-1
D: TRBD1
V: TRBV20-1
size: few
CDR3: CSAVDRASYNEQFF
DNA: TGCAGTGCTGTGGACAGGGCGTCCTACAATGAGCAGTTCTTC

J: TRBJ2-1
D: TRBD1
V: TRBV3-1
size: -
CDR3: CASSPIPLDRDRYNEQFF
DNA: TGTGCCAGCAGCCCCATCCCCCTCGACAGGGACCGTTACAATGAGCAGTTCTTC

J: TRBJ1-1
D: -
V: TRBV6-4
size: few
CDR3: CATRKELNTEAFF
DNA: TGTGCCACACGGAAGGAACTGAACACTGAAGCTTTCTTT

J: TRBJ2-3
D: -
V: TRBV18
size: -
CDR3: CASSRQLFADTQYF
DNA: TGTGCCAGCTCTCGGCAGTTGTTCGCAGATACGCAGTATTTT

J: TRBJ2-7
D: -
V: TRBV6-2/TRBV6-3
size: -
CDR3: CASSYSSGTITYEQYF
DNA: TGTGCCAGCAGTTACTCATCCGGGACCATAACCTACGAGCAGTACTTC

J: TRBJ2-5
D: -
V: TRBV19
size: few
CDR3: CASSTMALQETQYF
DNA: TGTGCCAGTAGTACCATGGCATTACAAGAGACCCAGTACTTC

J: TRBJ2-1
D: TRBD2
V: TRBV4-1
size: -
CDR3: CASSREGGGGGSYNEQFF
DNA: TGCGCCAGCAGCCGGGAGGGTGGCGGTGGTGGCTCCTACAATGAGCAGTTCTTC

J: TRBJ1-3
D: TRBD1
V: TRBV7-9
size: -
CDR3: CASSLVGQGPGNTIYF
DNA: TGTGCCAGCAGCTTAGTAGGACAGGGCCCTGGAAACACCATATATTTT

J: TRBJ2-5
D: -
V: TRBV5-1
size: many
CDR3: CASSSLGGETQYF
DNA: TGCGCCAGCAGCTCCTTAGGGGGGGAGACCCAGTACTTC

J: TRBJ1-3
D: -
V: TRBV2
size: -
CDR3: CASRLSRGSGNTIYF
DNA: TGTGCCAGCAGGCTTTCCCGAGGCTCTGGAAACACCATATATTTT

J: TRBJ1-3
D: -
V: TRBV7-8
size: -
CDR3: CASSSDTSVGGNTIYF
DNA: TGTGCCAGCAGCTCGGACACGTCGGTCGGGGGAAACACCATATATTTT

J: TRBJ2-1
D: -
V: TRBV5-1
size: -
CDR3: CASSLVTGTYNEQFF
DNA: TGCGCCAGCAGCTTAGTTACAGGGACCTACAATGAGCAGTTCTTC

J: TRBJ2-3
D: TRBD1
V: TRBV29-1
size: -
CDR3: CSVAGTGTDTQYF
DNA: TGCAGCGTAGCCGGGACAGGCACAGATACGCAGTATTTT

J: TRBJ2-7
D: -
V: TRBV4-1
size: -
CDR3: CASSPDGTLVGEQYF
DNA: TGCGCCAGCAGCCCGGACGGGACGCTGGTCGGCGAGCAGTACTTC

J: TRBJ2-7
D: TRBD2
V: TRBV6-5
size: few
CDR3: CASSYSLAGAYEQYF
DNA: TGTGCCAGCAGTTACTCACTAGCGGGGGCCTACGAGCAGTACTTC

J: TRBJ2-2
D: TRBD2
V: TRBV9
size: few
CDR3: CASSVGGGPNTGELFF
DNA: TGTGCCAGCAGCGTAGGCGGGGGGCCGAACACCGGGGAGCTGTTTTTT

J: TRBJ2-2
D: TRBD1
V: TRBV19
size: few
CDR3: CASSIGGGGTGELFF
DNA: TGTGCCAGTAGTATAGGAGGGGGCGGCACCGGGGAGCTGTTTTTT